This T cell receptor beta chain was obtained from a study of cytomegalovirus exposure and HLA in healthy donors listed by TCRdb under 2017. Describing the broader study: In an earlier analysis of 587 of the donors, 250 to 350 Gb of sequence data and approximately 120 million unique TCR beta sequences from about 179 million T cells were reported. About 310 gigabases of sequencing data and 80 million or so unique TCR sequences were included in an early release covering several hundred HLA-typed donors. Among the 398 genotyped donors, around 81% belonged to the genetic ancestry cluster associated with self-reported Caucasian donors. The study aimed to test whether cataloging public T cell receptors could reveal signatures of past pathogen exposure. The study profiled the T cell repertoires of about 640 subjects by immunosequencing and related them to cytomegalovirus serostatus. A separate validation cohort of 100 to 150 different subjects was used in addition to the roughly 700-subject first cohort. To predict cytomegalovirus infection status, the study brought together high-throughput TCR immunosequencing, statistical association of individual TCRs with disease status, and machine learning. A later analysis re-analyzed previously published TCR beta repertoires from 666 donors and added high-resolution HLA genotyping to study TCR occurrence patterns. In the later analysis, no new phenotypic data were used to find candidate immune exposures; instead, reliance was placed on TCR beta sequences and their occurrence across donors. To decide whether each TCR beta V gene segment behaved as functional or pseudogenic, an earlier analysis of 587 of the donors relied on high-throughput TCR beta sequencing. Alongside the repertoire data, information on donor age, sex, ethnicity and CMV serostatus was compiled. A later genetic analysis used genome-wide SNP genotypes for about 60% of the roughly 700 donors, treating that subset as a discovery cohort. Every repertoire in the discovery cohort had been generated on one and the same sequencing platform. Both class I and class II loci were covered by HLA typing, at four-digit resolution. The number of donors typed differed by locus, with about 629-630 for A, B, C, DRB1 and DQB1, roughly 520 for DQA1, about 610 for DPA1, and around 450 for DPB1. Several DR-DQ haplotypes were treated as single units for association and clustering because of strong linkage in the cohort. On average, around 240,000 unique TCR beta nucleotide sequences were sequenced per donor among more than 350 genotyped donors of the cohort, with about 17% of those sequences being non-productive.

Receptor amplification or capture employed the immunoSEQ multiplex PCR assay. For the multiplex PCR, a mixture combining 60 forward primers for TCR Vbeta segments and 13 reverse primers for TCR Jbeta segments was used. The CDR3 region of rearranged TCR beta genes was amplified from genomic DNA with a multiplex PCR assay. Amplified TCR beta libraries were sequenced as 87-base-pair reads on the Illumina HiSeq System. The authors' analysis ran thus. Across the 670 or so repertoires, a later analysis counted approximately 75 million unique TCR beta chains, 8.5 million to 12 million of which were shared by at least two donors. A nearest-neighbor algorithm error-corrected the raw reads and collapsed the reads into unique sequences, merging closely related sequences to remove PCR and sequencing errors. Alignment of CDR3 sequences to IMGT reference sequences was used to assign V, D and J gene segments. For a sequence to be retained, a match of at least six nucleotides to both a V gene segment and a J gene segment was required. A rearrangement was called productive if the CDR3 had no stop codons and remained in frame with V and J, and every other rearrangement was called non-productive. Following IMGT convention, CDR3 was defined as the stretch from the second conserved V-encoded cysteine up to the conserved J-encoded phenylalanine. In an earlier analysis of more than 550 of the donors, sequences lacking an unambiguous match to a single V gene segment were excluded. An earlier analysis of over 450 of the donors classified V segments as functional when productive rearrangements were above 56.7% and as segregating when the standard deviation between donors was above 5%. A statistical classification framework was developed to diagnose cytomegalovirus status using the catalog of TCR beta chain sequences. V and J gene assignment, in a later analysis, came from comparing TCR nucleotide sequences with IMGT/GENE-DB human TR gene sequences. The TCRdist pipeline was used in a later analysis to assign CDR3 sequences and most-parsimonious VDJ recombination scenarios. In a later analysis, every TCR beta chain was defined by the combination of its CDR3 amino acid sequence and its V-gene family, and reads without a unique V-gene family were dropped. In a later analysis, fewer than 650 highly shared, low-generation-probability nucleotide sequences were removed to address suspected cross-contamination and a sequencing artifact. In a later analysis, a clonal expansion index was calculated for each public chain from normalized within-repertoire ranks of inferred template counts. Generation probabilities in a later analysis came from a VDJ recombination model fitted to out-of-frame rearrangements, and those results were checked against IGoR. In a later analysis, hypergeometric tests were used to score TCR-TCR, TCR-HLA and TCR-CMV co-occurrence, with a repertoire-size bias correction applied to TCR pairs. A later analysis estimated false discovery rates by permuting HLA or CMV assignments 20 times. A later analysis grouped co-occurring TCRs with DBSCAN, adding TCRdist sequence similarity when clustering within HLA-allele-positive subsets. Repertoires with fewer than 30,000 or more than 120,000 public chains were left out of co-occurrence clustering, as were several repertoires with anomalous nucleotide sharing. The table comes from immuneACCESS by way of TCRdb, which keeps in-frame sequences with V and J called. Part of the clones is missing from these tables; in studies checked, under half for an unresolved V gene and the rest for unknown reasons. The V and J calls and clone size are taken from that table; D and trimming were inferred from the DNA. The sample contains approximately 31,000 clones, 85% to 90% of them found a single time. The ten biggest clones cover approximately 2.8% of the sample.

The V end gives up 6 bases and the J end 4 bases, leaving 5 bases in the junction not matched to a gene. CDR3 length: 14 amino acids, cysteine to phenylalanine. Only the CDR3 DNA stays, 42 bases, in frame from base 1. CDR1 and CDR2 were assigned from the germline V gene as MDHEN and SYDVKM. Points on this clone: Its antigen specificity is not known. Base-call qualities are not available, and no considerably larger clone is one nucleotide away.

The cohort was made up of 666 healthy bone marrow donors. At the time of sampling, every cohort member was nominally healthy, though immune exposures that went unrecorded were likely present. The donor tested CMV seronegative and was one of the 352 seronegative cohort members. Each donor provided a peripheral blood sample, and peripheral blood mononuclear cells were used for TCR beta sequencing. Genomic DNA was extracted from the blood cell samples with the Qiagen DNeasy Blood Extraction Kit. On the study overall, not on this receptor specifically: A later genetic analysis associated a missense DCLRE1C variant with V-gene and J-gene trimming of TCR beta chains, and an independent cohort replicated the association. Broadly in line with IMGT annotations, most TCR beta V segments showed up in productive rearrangements about 87% or about 30% of the time in an earlier analysis of some 590 of the donors. This cohort had only TCR beta chains sequenced, and the lack of alpha or paired-chain data limited which features could be detected. The classifier was reported to diagnose cytomegalovirus status with high specificity and sensitivity in both the original cohort and the validation cohort. Because some donors lacked HLA typing at each locus, the association tests relied only on the typed subset. A total of roughly 160 TCR beta chains were listed by the study as associated with cytomegalovirus. The only immune exposure information available for the cohort was CMV serostatus. In a later analysis, around 17,000 TCR beta sequences were associated with specific HLA alleles at a false discovery rate of 0.05. Assigning TCR associations to individual alleles was difficult when HLA alleles, especially DR and DQ, strongly co-occurred. Presence/absence analyses assumed roughly uniform sequencing depth across donors, an assumption that may not hold. According to a later analysis, parvovirus B19, influenza, CMV and Epstein-Barr virus appeared linked to several top co-occurrence clusters. According to a later analysis, TCR association rates differed among HLA loci, with DRB1 alleles showing the most associated TCRs and HLA-C alleles showing the fewest. In a later analysis, HLA-associated TCR beta chains were found to be more clonally expanded and to have lower generation probabilities than equally common non-associated chains. The authors suggested that the approach could potentially be extended to other disease states and immunological phenotypes. A further reported finding was that TCR beta sequences accurately predicted the HLA-A and HLA-B alleles for most subjects in the first cohort. Across donors, most TCR sequences were observed very rarely, whereas some public TCRs were present in many individuals. Some IMGT-functional V segments, including TRBV6-2 and TRBV6-3, could not be told apart with the 87-base-pair reads, so those segments were excluded. A few of the identified cytomegalovirus-associated TCR beta chains were confirmed in vitro to be specific for cytomegalovirus antigens. Correlated functional status among segregating V segments might reflect linkage disequilibrium, but an unknown experimental factor could not be ruled out. In a later genetic analysis, fewer N-insertions in productive TCRs were reported among donors in an Asian-associated ancestry cluster than the roughly 640-donor mean. A cluster of highly shared sequence variants was judged likely to be a technical artifact of the sequencing pipeline. The earlier analysis of around 600 of the donors excluded around 17 rarely observed V segments, including chromosome 9 orphons, because counts were too low. A later analysis found that most CMV-associated TCR beta chains appeared HLA-restricted, with HLA associations seemingly driven largely by CMV exposure.

This chain joins TRBV28 to TRBJ1-4; the central 7 bases match TRBD1. The sequencing sample was made of PBMCs. The receptor comes from a boy aged 10-17 years in good health and CMV-seronegative. The sequenced DNA: TGTGCCAGCAGACTGGACAGGAGTAATGAAAAACTGTTTTTT. The resulting protein is CASRLDRSNEKLFF.